The rows below give T cell receptor beta chains drawn from one sample of a study of immune heterogeneity within non-small cell lung tumors. TCRdb used MiXCR to reprocess the multiplex PCR reads, holding one entry per CDR3 protein. This table holds 20,000 to 25,000 distinct CDR3 sequences, 27% found once. The material sequenced was lung tumor tissue. The receptors come from a man between 35 and 55 years old with non-small cell lung cancer. CDR3s include the opening cysteine and the closing phenylalanine or tryptophan. D genes are given only for firm matches. A row's size may be missing; if present it is once, few, many or a size class.

>TRBV5-1|many|NA|TRBJ1-3
TGCGCCAGCAGCTTGGAGACCGCATCTGGAAACACCATATATTTT
CASSLETASGNTIYF
>TRBV13|many|TRBD1|TRBJ2-1
TGTGCCAGCAGCTCGGGACAGACATACAATGAGCAGTTCTTC
CASSSGQTYNEQFF
>TRBV6-1|medium-sized|TRBD1|TRBJ2-2
TGTGCCAGCAGTGAAGTTGGGAAAGGGGGCGATTCCGGGGAGCTGTTTTTT
CASSEVGKGGDSGELFF
>TRBV7-2|NA|TRBD2|TRBJ2-2
TGTGCCAGCAGCTTAGTGAAGGGACTAGCGGGAGGGAACACCGGGGAGCTGTTTTTT
CASSLVKGLAGGNTGELFF
>TRBV11-3|medium-sized|TRBD1|TRBJ1-1
TGTGCCAGCAGCTCGAGATCGGGACAGGGGTTTGCTTTCTTT
CASSSRSGQGFAFF
>TRBV30|many|NA|TRBJ1-5
TGTGCCTGGAGTGAACAGGCTACCAATCAGCCCCAGCATTTT
CAWSEQATNQPQHF
>TRBV7-6|few|NA|TRBJ1-6
TGTGCCAGCAGCTTAGAGCGGAATTCACCCCTCCACTTT
CASSLERNSPLHF
>TRBV29-1|NA|NA|TRBJ2-3
TGCAGCGTGTCGGATAGCGACACAGATACGCAGTATTTT
CSVSDSDTDTQYF
>TRBV15|few|TRBD1|TRBJ2-3
TGTGCCACCAGCAGAGGACAGGGTCGGACAGATACGCAGTATTTT
CATSRGQGRTDTQYF
>TRBV10-3|NA|TRBD2|TRBJ2-3
TGTGCCAGTAGCGGGAGGCAGCAAGATACGGAGTATTTT
CASSGRQQDTEYF
>TRBV6-1|few|TRBD1|TRBJ1-1
TGTGCCAGCAGGCAAAAGACAGGGGGGGATGAAGCTTTCTTT
CASRQKTGGDEAFF
>TRBV6-1|many|NA|TRBJ1-1
TGTGCCAGCAGCTCGGGGTTTGCCACTGAAGCTTTCTTT
CASSSGFATEAFF
>TRBV6-1|medium-sized|NA|TRBJ2-7
TGTGCCAGCAGAACAGGCTCCTACGAGCAGTACTTC
CASRTGSYEQYF
>TRBV7-9|medium-sized|NA|TRBJ2-7
TGTGCCAGCAGCCGAGACCCACTCTACGCGGGGGCCCACGAGCAGTACTTC
CASSRDPLYAGAHEQYF
>TRBV6-1|many|NA|TRBJ2-3
TGTGCCAGCAGTTCCCGGGGCGTTAGCACAGATACGCAGTATTTT
CASSSRGVSTDTQYF
>TRBV7-2|NA|TRBD2|TRBJ2-7
TGTGCCAGCAGCTTAGGGAGGACTAGCGTGGGGCAGTACTTC
CASSLGRTSVGQYF